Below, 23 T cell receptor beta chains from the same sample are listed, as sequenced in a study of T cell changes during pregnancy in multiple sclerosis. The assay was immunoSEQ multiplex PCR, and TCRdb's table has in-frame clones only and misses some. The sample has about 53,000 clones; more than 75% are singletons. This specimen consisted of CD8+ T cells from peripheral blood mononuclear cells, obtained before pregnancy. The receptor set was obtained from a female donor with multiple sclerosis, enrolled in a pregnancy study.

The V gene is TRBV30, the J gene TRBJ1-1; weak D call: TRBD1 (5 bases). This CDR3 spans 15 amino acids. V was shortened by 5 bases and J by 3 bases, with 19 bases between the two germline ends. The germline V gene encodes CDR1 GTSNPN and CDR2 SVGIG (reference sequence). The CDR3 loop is CAWAPPTGSDTEAFF. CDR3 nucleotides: TGTGCCTGGGCCCCGCCAACAGGTTCGGACACTGAAGCTTTCTTT.

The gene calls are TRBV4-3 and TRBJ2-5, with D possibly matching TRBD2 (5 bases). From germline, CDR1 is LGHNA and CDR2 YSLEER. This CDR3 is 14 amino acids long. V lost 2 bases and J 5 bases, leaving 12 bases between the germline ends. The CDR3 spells CASSQRGLRETQYF. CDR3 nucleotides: TGCGCCAGCAGCCAACGAGGGCTCCGGGAGACCCAGTACTTC.

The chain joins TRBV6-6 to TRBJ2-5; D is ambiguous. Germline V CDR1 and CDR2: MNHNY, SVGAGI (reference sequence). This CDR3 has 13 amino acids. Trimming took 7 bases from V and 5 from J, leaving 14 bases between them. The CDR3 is CASTTAAWETQYF. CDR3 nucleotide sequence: TGTGCCAGCACCACCGCCGCGTGGGAGACCCAGTACTTC.

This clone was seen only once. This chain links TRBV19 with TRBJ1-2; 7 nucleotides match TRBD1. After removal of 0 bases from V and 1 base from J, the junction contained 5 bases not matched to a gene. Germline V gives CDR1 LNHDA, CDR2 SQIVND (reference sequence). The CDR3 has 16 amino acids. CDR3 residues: CASSIDPTGVNYGYTF. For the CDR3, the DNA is TGTGCCAGTAGTATAGATCCCACAGGGGTTAACTATGGCTACACCTTC.

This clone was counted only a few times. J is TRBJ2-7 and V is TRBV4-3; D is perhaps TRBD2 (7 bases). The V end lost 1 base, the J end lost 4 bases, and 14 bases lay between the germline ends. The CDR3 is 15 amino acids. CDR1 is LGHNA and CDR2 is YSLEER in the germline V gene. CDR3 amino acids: CASSQARGARYEQYF. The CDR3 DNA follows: TGCGCCAGCAGCCAAGCACGGGGGGCCAGGTACGAGCAGTACTTC.

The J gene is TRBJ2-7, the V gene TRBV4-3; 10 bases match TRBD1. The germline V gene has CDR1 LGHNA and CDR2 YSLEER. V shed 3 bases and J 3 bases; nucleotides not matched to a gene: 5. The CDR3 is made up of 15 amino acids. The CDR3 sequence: CASSQKRTGGYEQYF. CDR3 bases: TGCGCCAGCAGCCAGAAAAGGACAGGGGGCTACGAGCAGTACTTC.

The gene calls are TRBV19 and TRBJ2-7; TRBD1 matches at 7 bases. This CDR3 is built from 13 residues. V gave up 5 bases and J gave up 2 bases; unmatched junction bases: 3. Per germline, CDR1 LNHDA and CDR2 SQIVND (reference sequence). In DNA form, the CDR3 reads TGTGCCAGTAGTTTCGGGACAGCCTACGAGCAGTACTTC. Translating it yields CASSFGTAYEQYF.

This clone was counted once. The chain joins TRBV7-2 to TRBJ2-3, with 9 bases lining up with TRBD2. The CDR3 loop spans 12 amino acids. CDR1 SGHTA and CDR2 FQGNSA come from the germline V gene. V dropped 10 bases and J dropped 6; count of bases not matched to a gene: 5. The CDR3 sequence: CATAGGLDTQYF. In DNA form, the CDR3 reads TGTGCCACTGCGGGGGGGTTGGATACGCAGTATTTT.

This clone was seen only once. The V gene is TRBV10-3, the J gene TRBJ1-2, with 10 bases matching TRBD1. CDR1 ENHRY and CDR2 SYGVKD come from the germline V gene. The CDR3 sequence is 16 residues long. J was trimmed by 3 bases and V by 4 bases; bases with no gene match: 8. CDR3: CAISGGTGVIDYGYTF. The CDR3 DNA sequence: TGTGCCATCAGTGGGGGGACAGGGGTAATCGACTATGGCTACACCTTC.

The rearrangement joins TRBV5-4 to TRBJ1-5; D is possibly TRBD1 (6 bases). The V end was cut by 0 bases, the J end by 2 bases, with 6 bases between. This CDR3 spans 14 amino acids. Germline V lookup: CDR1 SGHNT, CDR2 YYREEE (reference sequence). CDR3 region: CASSLDRGNQPQHF. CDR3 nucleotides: TGTGCCAGCAGCTTGGACAGGGGCAATCAGCCCCAGCATTTT.

The CDR3 nucleotides are TGTGCCACCATATCTGGGCAGAGCTATGGCTACACCTTC. Translating it yields CATISGQSYGYTF. The chain carries TRBV19 and TRBJ1-2; D not certain. The CDR3 sequence is 13 residues long. Looked up from germline, CDR1 is LNHDA and CDR2 is SQIVND (reference sequence). V lost 10 bases to trimming and J lost 4 bases, with 16 bases between them.

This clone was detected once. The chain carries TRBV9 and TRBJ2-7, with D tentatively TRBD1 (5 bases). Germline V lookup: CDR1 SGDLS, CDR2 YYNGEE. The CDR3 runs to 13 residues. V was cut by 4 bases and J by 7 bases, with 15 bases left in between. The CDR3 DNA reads TGTGCCAGCAGCCCCCCAGGGATCGAAGAGCAGTACTTC. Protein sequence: CASSPPGIEEQYF.

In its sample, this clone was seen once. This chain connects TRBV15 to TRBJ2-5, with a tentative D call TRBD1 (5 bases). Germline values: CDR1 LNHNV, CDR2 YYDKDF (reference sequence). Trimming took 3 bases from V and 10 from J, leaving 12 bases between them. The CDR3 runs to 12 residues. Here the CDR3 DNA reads TGTGCCACCAGCAGGGACACAACGGACCAGTACTTC. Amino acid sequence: CATSRDTTDQYF.

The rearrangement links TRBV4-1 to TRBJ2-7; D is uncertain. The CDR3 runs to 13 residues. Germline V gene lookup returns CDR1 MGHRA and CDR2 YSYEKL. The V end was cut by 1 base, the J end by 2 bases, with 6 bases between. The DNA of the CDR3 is TGCGCCAGCAGCCAAGCCCCTACCTACGAGCAGTACTTC. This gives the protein CASSQAPTYEQYF.

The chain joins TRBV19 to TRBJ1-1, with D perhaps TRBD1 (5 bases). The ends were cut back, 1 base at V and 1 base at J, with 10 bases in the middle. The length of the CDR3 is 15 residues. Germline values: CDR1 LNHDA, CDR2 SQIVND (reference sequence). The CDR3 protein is CASSIGGGTNTEAFF. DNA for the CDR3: TGTGCCAGTAGTATAGGGGGCGGAACGAACACTGAAGCTTTCTTT.

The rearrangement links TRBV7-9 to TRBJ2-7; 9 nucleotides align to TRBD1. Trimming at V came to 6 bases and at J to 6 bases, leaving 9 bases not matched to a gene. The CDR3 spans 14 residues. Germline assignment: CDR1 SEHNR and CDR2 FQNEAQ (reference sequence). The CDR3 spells CASRDRDRESEQYF. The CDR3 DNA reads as TGTGCCAGCAGGGACCGGGACAGGGAGAGCGAGCAGTACTTC.

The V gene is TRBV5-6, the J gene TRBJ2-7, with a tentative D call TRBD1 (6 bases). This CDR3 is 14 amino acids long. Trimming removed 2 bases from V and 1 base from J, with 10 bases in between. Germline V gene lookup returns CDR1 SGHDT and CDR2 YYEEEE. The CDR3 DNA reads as TGTGCCAGCAGCTTCCGAACAGGGTCCTACGAGCAGTACTTC. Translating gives CASSFRTGSYEQYF.

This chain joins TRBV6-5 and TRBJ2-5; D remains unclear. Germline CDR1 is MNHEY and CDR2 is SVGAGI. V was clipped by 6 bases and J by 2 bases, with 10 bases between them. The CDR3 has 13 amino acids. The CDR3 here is CASSPDLQETQYF. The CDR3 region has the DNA TGTGCCAGCAGCCCAGACTTGCAAGAGACCCAGTACTTC.

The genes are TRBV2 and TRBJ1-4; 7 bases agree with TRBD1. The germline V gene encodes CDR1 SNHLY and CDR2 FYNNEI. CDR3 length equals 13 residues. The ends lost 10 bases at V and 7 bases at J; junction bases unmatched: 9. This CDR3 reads CATTRSGGEKLFF. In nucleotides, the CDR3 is TGTGCCACCACGAGATCAGGGGGTGAAAAACTGTTTTTT.

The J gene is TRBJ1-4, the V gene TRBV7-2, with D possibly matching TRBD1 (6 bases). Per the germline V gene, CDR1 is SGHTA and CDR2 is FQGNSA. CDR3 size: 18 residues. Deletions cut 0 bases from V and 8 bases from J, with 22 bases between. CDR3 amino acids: CASSLALRTDEGGEKLFF. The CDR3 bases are TGTGCCAGCAGCTTAGCGTTAAGGACAGATGAGGGTGGGGAAAAACTGTTTTTT. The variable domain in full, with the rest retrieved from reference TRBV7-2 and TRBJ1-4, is GAGVSQSPSNKVTEKGKDVELRCDPISGHTALYWYRQSLGQGLEFLIYFQGNSAPDKSGLPSDRFSAERTGGSVSTLTIQRTQQEDSAVYLCASSLALRTDEGGEKLFFGSGTQLSVL.

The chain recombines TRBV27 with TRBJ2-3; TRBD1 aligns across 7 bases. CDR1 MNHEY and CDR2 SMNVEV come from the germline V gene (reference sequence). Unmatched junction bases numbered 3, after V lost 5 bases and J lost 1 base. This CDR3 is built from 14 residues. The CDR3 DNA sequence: TGTGCCAGCAGTCAAGGGACAGGCACAGATACGCAGTATTTT. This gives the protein CASSQGTGTDTQYF.

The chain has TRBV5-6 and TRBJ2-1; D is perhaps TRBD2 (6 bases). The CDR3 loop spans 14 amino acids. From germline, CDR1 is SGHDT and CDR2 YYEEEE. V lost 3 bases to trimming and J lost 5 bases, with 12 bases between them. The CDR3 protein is CASSWRATDNEQFF. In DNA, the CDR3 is TGTGCCAGCAGCTGGAGGGCAACCGACAATGAGCAGTTCTTC. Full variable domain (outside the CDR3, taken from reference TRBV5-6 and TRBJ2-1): DAGVTQSPTHLIKTRGQQVTLRCSPKSGHDTVSWYQQALGQGPQFIFQYYEEEERQRGNFPDRFSGHQFPNYSSELNVNALLLGDSALYLCASSWRATDNEQFFGPGTRLTVL.

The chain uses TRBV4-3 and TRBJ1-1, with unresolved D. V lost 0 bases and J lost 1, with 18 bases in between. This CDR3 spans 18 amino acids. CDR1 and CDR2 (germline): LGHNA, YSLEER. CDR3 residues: CASSQDHWVPSGNTEAFF. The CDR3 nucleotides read TGCGCCAGCAGCCAAGATCATTGGGTCCCCTCAGGGAACACTGAAGCTTTCTTT.